A single sample gave rise to the 7 T cell receptor beta chains below, sequenced in a study of shared clonotypes between healthy human individuals. Positively selected for CCR7, the CD45RO-negative cells used as naive CD8 cells excluded terminally differentiated effector memory CD45RA+ cells. Libraries were prepared by immunoSEQ multiplex PCR; TCRdb keeps only in-frame clonotypes and omits some of them. The sample holds approximately 1.9 million clones, around 93% seen once. The material sequenced was naive CD8+ T cells from PBMCs. All receptors come from a man between 18 and 29 years old in good health. Some clones in this sample may be carry-over from other donors' samples.

The chain joins TRBV9 to TRBJ2-7, with 8 bases aligning to TRBD2. The CDR3 has 15 amino acids. J was trimmed by 6 bases and V by 0 bases; bases with no gene match: 8. Germline V gene lookup returns CDR1 SGDLS and CDR2 YYNGEE. The CDR3 reads CASSVEGSGNFEQYF. CDR3 DNA: TGTGCCAGCAGCGTAGAGGGTAGCGGGAACTTCGAGCAGTACTTC.

V usage is TRBV4-1 and J usage is TRBJ2-1, with 12 bases that match TRBD2. CDR3 length: 16 residues. CDR1 and CDR2 from the germline V gene are MGHRA and YSYEKL. Trimming removed 1 base from V and 8 bases from J; junction bases left unmatched: 6. DNA of the CDR3: TGCGCCAGCAGCCAAGGGCCGGGACTAGCGGGCTATGAGCAGTTCTTC. This translates into CASSQGPGLAGYEQFF.

The gene calls are TRBV27 and TRBJ2-7; 8 bases line up with TRBD2. The germline gives CDR1 MNHEY, CDR2 SMNVEV (reference sequence). This CDR3 is built from 14 residues. J gave up 7 bases and V 6 bases, and 11 bases lay outside the gene matches. CDR3: CASSPMERGSEQYF. CDR3 DNA: TGTGCCAGCAGCCCTATGGAGCGGGGGTCTGAGCAGTACTTC.

This clone was seen more than once but under ten times. The J gene is TRBJ2-2, the V gene TRBV5-1, with D maybe TRBD1 (7 bases). Germline V CDR1 and CDR2: SGHRS, YFSETQ. CDR3 length: 14 amino acids. V was cut by 6 bases and J by 4 bases, with 13 bases left in between. CDR3 protein: CASNNRGGTGELFF. The CDR3 DNA follows: TGCGCCAGCAACAACAGGGGAGGCACCGGGGAGCTGTTTTTT.

V is TRBV9 and J is TRBJ2-3, with D perhaps matching TRBD2 (6 bases). The germline gives CDR1 SGDLS, CDR2 YYNGEE. V lost 4 bases to trimming and J lost 2 bases, with 17 bases between them. The CDR3 length is 16 residues. The CDR3 reads CASSRGVSEHTDTQYF. CDR3 in DNA: TGTGCCAGCAGCCGCGGGGTCAGCGAACACACAGATACGCAGTATTTT.

V and J are TRBV7-2 and TRBJ2-3, with 10 bases matching TRBD2. The CDR3 length is 15 residues. The germline gives CDR1 SGHTA, CDR2 FQGNSA. Germline trimming cut 5 bases from V and 3 bases from J; bases unmatched to any gene: 5. The CDR3: CASSLRTSGTDTQYF. The CDR3 nucleotides are TGTGCCAGCAGCCTGAGGACTAGCGGTACAGATACGCAGTATTTT.

The chain carries TRBV28 and TRBJ1-5; D unresolved. Germline V CDR1 and CDR2: MDHEN, SYDVKM. The CDR3 runs 14 residues. V lost 1 base and J lost 4, with 8 bases in between. This CDR3 reads CASSLLLGNQPQHF. As DNA, the CDR3 is TGTGCCAGCAGTTTATTGTTGGGGAATCAGCCCCAGCATTTT.